This T cell receptor beta chain derives from a study of post-analysis software for immune sequencing data. Study in general: Courses of disease covered relapsing-remitting, secondary progressive and progressive-relapsing multiple sclerosis. Study-wide findings and caveats: Strong co-clustering by F measure linked samples that shared a preparation batch. When compared against controls, multiple sclerosis patients showed significantly lower normalized Chao1 diversity.

This clonotype was detected ten times or more. Its antigen is undetermined. The TCR beta cDNA libraries carried unique molecular identifiers. Input amounts of 1 to 10 million T cells were used. These gave around 500,000 cDNA molecules, so each molecule approximated one T cell. TCRdb reprocessed the PCR reads with MiXCR, giving one entry per CDR3 protein. There are about 260,000 distinct CDR3 sequences in the sample; 36% occur only once, and 4% to 6% lies in the top ten. The origin of this receptor is a girl between 5 and 17 years old with multiple sclerosis. The sequencing sample was made of blood.

CDR3 sequence: CASSQVPYGYTF. The CDR3 nucleotides are TGTGCCAGCAGCCAAGTCCCCTATGGCTACACCTTC. The rearrangement links TRBV14 to TRBJ1-2; D is undetermined. The CDR3 consists of 12 residues. Germline CDR1 and CDR2: SGHDN and FVKESK. Trimming stripped 1 base from V and 4 bases from J, with 4 bases between.